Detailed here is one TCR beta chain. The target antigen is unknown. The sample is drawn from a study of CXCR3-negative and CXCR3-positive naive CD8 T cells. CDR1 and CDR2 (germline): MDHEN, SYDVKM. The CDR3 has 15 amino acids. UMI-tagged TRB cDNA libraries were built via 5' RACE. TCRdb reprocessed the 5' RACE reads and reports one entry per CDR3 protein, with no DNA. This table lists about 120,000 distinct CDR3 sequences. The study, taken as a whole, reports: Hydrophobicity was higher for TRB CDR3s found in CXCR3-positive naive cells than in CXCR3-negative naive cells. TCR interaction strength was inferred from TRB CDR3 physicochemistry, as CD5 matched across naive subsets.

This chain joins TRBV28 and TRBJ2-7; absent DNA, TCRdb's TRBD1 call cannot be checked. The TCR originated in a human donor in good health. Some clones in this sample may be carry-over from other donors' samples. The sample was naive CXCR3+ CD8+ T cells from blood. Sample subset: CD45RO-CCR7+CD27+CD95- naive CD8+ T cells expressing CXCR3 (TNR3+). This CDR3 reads CASSFGRQGVNEQYF.